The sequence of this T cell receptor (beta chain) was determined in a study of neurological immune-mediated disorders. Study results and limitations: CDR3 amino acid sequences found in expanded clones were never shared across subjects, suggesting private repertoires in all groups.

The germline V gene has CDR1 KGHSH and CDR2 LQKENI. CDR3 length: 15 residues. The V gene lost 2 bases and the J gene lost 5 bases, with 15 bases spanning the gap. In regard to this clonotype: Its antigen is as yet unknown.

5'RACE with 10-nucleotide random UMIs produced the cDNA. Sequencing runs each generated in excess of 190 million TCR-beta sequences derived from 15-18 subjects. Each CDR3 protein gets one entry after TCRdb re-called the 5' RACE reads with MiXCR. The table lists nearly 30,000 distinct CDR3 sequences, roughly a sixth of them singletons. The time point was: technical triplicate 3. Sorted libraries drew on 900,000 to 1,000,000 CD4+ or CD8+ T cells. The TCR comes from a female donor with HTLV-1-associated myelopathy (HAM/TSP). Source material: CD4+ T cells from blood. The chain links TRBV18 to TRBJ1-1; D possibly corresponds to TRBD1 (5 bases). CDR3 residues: CASSPDTGPETEAFF. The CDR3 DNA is TGTGCCAGCTCACCAGATACGGGGCCGGAGACTGAAGCTTTCTTT.